The rows below give T cell receptor beta chains drawn from one sample of a study of T cells in Graves' hyperthyroidism and ophthalmopathy. TCRdb itself ran the multiplex PCR reads through MiXCR, one entry per CDR3 protein. The sample consists of 560,000 or so distinct CDR3 sequences, 40% to 55% of them appearing once. The sequenced material came from peripheral blood or thyroid tissue (not recorded which). Every receptor here comes from a young woman with Graves' hyperthyroidism. The CDR3 runs from the conserved cysteine through the conserved F or W. D genes are given only for firm matches. Size is stated for part of the rows, as once, few or many counts, or as a class when the clone is expanded.

clone_size,d_call,v_call,j_call,cdr3_nt,cdr3_aa
many,.,TRBV10-3,TRBJ1-1,TGTGCCATCAGTGACACCATGAACACTGAAGCTTTCTTT,CAISDTMNTEAFF
many,.,TRBV7-3,TRBJ1-5,TGCGCCAGCAGCCCCCGGGACGGCAATCAGCCCCAGCATTTT,CASSPRDGNQPQHF
.,TRBD1,TRBV10-3,TRBJ1-5,TGTGCCATCAGTGATGGGACAGGGGGGAATCAGCCCCAGCATTTT,CAISDGTGGNQPQHF
many,.,TRBV24-1,TRBJ2-5,TGTGCCACCAGTGACGGACCGTCCCTAGAGACCCAGTACTTC,CATSDGPSLETQYF
.,TRBD2,TRBV29-1,TRBJ2-7,TGCAGCGTTGAAGAACAGTCGTCGGCGGGAGGGATCTACGAGCAGTACTTC,CSVEEQSSAGGIYEQYF
once,.,TRBV6-4,TRBJ1-1,TGTGCCAGCAGTACTGAGGCGGGGCGAGGCTGGATGAACACTGAAGCTTTCTTT,CASSTEAGRGWMNTEAFF
.,.,TRBV7-9,TRBJ2-5,TGTGCCAGCAGCTTAGCAGACACCCACTACGGGCAGTACTTC,CASSLADTHYGQYF
.,.,TRBV25-1,TRBJ2-2,TGTGCCAGCAGCGTTGAGGGCCAAAACACCGGGGAGCTGTTTTTT,CASSVEGQNTGELFF
.,.,TRBV29-1,TRBJ1-4,TGCAGCGCCGGGGGAGGGACTAATGAAAAACTGTTTTTT,CSAGGGTNEKLFF
once,.,TRBV25-1,TRBJ2-5,TGTGCCAGCTCACCACCCCTGGGTCGGGAGACCCAGTACTTC,CASSPPLGRETQYF
.,.,TRBV7-2,TRBJ1-1,TGTGCCAGCAGCTTAGTCGCGGGTGTCGCTTTCTTT,CASSLVAGVAFF
.,TRBD1,TRBV19,TRBJ1-3,TGTGCCAATAGTCCGACAGGGCCCGGAAACACCATATATTTT,CANSPTGPGNTIYF
many,TRBD1,TRBV29-1,TRBJ1-2,TGCAGCGTTATGACAGGGGGGCACTATGGCTACACCTTC,CSVMTGGHYGYTF
.,.,TRBV15,TRBJ1-1,TGTGCCAGCAGCATAGTTGAAGTCAGCAGGGACACTGAAGCTTTCTTT,CASSIVEVSRDTEAFF
many,.,TRBV14,TRBJ1-2,TGTGCCAGCAGCCCTGATCGAGGAGGCTACACCTTC,CASSPDRGGYTF
.,TRBD1,TRBV15,TRBJ1-6,TGTGCCACCAGCGGCGGACAGGGGGCTAATTCACCCCTCCACTTT,CATSGGQGANSPLHF
many,TRBD1,TRBV10-3,TRBJ1-1,TGTGCCATCGGACAGGGAGAAACTGAAGCTTTCTTT,CAIGQGETEAFF
.,.,TRBV7-2,TRBJ2-7,TGTGCCAGCAGCTTAGCGGGAGAAGTTGGGTACGAGCAGTACTTC,CASSLAGEVGYEQYF
.,TRBD2,TRBV5-1,TRBJ2-7,TGCGCCAGCAGCTTGGTACCAGCGGGAGGAACCTACGAGCAGTACTTC,CASSLVPAGGTYEQYF
few,.,TRBV12-3/TRBV12-4,TRBJ2-2,TGTGCCAGCAGTGTACTCGAGACCGGGGAGCTGTTTTTT,CASSVLETGELFF
.,.,TRBV11-2,TRBJ2-7,TGTGCCAGCAGCCCCATGGCAGGGGGAGGCTACGAGCAGTACTTC,CASSPMAGGGYEQYF
.,.,TRBV24-1,TRBJ2-2,TGTGCCACCAGTGATTTGTCCGTCAGAGGCGGGGAGCTGTTTTTT,CATSDLSVRGGELFF
.,TRBD1,TRBV2,TRBJ1-2,TGTGCCAGCAGTGAAGGACAGGGGGATAACTATGGCTACACCTTC,CASSEGQGDNYGYTF